Given below is one TCR beta chain in context. CDR3 length: 16 residues. Trimming took off 5 bases at V and 0 bases at J, with 14 bases between the two ends. CDR1 and CDR2 (germline): SGHTA, FQGNSA. The table came from immunoSEQ multiplex PCR; TCRdb's copy has only in-frame clones and leaves some out. The sample contains around 80,000 clones, roughly nine tenths of which appear only once. The data originate from a study of T cell changes during pregnancy in multiple sclerosis. This sequence was found in a female donor with multiple sclerosis, enrolled in a pregnancy study. Specimen: peripheral blood, collected before pregnancy. The chain employs TRBV7-2 and TRBJ1-3; TRBD1 might be the D (5 bases). The CDR3 DNA sequence: TGTGCCAGCAGCCGGACCCAGGGTTTCTCTGGAAACACCATATATTTT. This translates into CASSRTQGFSGNTIYF.